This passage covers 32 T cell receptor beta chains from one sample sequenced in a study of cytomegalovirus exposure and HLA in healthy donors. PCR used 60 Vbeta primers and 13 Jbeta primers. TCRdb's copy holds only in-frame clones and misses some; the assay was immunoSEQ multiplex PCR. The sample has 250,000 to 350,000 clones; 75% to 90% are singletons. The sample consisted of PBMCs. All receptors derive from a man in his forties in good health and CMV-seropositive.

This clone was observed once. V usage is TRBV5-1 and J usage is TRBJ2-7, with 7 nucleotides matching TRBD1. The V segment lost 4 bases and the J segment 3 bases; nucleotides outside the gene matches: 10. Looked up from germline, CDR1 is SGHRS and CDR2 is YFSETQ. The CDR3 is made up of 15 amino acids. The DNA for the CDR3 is TGCGCCAGCAGCCCAAAACAGGGGCCAGACTACGAGCAGTACTTC. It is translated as CASSPKQGPDYEQYF.

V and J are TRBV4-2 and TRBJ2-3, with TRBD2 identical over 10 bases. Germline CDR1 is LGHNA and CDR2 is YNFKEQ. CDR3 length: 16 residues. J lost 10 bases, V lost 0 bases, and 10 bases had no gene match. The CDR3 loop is CASSQEIGASGSAQYF. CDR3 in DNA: TGTGCCAGCAGCCAAGAAATTGGGGCTAGCGGGAGCGCGCAGTATTTT.

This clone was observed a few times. The CDR3 reads CASSRQGSSYEQYF. CDR3 nucleotide sequence: TGTGCCAGCAGCCGACAGGGGAGCTCCTACGAGCAGTACTTC. This rearrangement joins TRBV6-6 to TRBJ2-7; TRBD1 matches at 8 bases. V trimming: 6 bases; J trimming: 0 bases; junction bases outside the gene matches: 4. Germline CDR1 is MNHNY and CDR2 is SVGAGI (reference sequence). There are 14 residues in the CDR3.

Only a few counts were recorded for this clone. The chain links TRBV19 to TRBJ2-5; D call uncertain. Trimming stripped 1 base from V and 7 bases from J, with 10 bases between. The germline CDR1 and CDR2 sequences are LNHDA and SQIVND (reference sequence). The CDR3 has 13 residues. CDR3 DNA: TGTGCCAGTAGTATAGTTGGTCTCGGGACCCAGTACTTC. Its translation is CASSIVGLGTQYF. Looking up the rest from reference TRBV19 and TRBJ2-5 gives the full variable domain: DGGITQSPKYLFRKEGQNVTLSCEQNLNHDAMYWYRQDPGQGLRLIYYSQIVNDFQKGDIAEGYSVSREKKESFPLTVTSAQKNPTAFYLCASSIVGLGTQYFGPGTRLLVL.

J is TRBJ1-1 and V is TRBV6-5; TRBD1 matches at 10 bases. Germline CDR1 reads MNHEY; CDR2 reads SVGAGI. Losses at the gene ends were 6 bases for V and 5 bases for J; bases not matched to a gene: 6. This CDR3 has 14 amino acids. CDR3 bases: TGTGCCAGCAGGCCACCGGGACAGGGGACTGAAGCTTTCTTT. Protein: CASRPPGQGTEAFF.

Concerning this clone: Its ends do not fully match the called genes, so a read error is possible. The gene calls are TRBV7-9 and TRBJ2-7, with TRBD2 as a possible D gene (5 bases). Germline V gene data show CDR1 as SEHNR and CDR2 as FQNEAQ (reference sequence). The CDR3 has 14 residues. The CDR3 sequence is CSSSLAFTVREQYF. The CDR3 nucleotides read TGTTCCAGCAGCTTAGCGTTCACGGTTCGCGAGCAGTACTTC.

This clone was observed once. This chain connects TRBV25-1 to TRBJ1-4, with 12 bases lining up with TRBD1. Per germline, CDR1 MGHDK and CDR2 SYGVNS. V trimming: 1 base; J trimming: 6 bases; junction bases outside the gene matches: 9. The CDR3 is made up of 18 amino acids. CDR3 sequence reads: CASSEWGQGASGDEKLFF. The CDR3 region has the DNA TGTGCCAGCAGTGAATGGGGACAGGGGGCCTCGGGGGATGAAAAACTGTTTTTT.

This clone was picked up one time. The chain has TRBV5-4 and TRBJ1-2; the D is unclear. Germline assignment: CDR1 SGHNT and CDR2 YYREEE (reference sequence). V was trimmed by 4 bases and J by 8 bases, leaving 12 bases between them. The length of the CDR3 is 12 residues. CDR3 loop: CASSRHQSGYTF. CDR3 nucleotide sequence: TGTGCCAGCAGCCGACATCAGAGCGGCTACACCTTC.

CDR3 nucleotide sequence: TGTGCCAGCAGCCAAGGCGCAGGCTACGAGCAGTACTTC. This translates into CASSQGAGYEQYF. The chain carries TRBV14 and TRBJ2-7; the D is unclear. The CDR3 totals 13 residues. Germline-derived CDR1 and CDR2 are SGHDN and FVKESK. Trimming took 1 base from V and 3 from J, leaving 7 bases between them.

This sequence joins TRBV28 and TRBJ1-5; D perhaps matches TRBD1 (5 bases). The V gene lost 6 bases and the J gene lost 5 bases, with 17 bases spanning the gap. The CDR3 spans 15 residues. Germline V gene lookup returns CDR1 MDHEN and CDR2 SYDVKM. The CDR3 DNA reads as TGTGCCAGCAGGGAAGGAGACAGAGAACATCAGCCCCAGCATTTT. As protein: CASREGDREHQPQHF.

The CDR3 here is CSVGGGSTEAFF. The CDR3 DNA follows: TGCAGCGTTGGGGGGGGAAGCACTGAAGCTTTCTTT. The V call is TRBV29-1, the J call TRBJ1-1; D possibly corresponds to TRBD1 (5 bases). The V and J ends lost 4 bases and 4 bases respectively, with 10 bases between them. CDR3 length: 12 residues. Germline loops: CDR1 SQVTM, CDR2 ANQGSEA. Complete variable domain (other parts from reference TRBV29-1 and TRBJ1-1): SAVISQKPSRDICQRGTSLTIQCQVDSQVTMMFWYRQQPGQSLTLIATANQGSEATYESGFVIDKFPISRPNLTFSTLTVSNMSPEDSSIYLCSVGGGSTEAFFGQGTRLTVV.

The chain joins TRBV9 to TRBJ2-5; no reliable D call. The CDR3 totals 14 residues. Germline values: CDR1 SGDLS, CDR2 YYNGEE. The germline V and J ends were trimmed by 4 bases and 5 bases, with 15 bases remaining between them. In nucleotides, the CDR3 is TGTGCCAGCAGCCCTGCTGAGGTCGGGGAGACCCAGTACTTC. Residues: CASSPAEVGETQYF.

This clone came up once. Here the CDR3 reads CSVVRTGLQYF. The CDR3 DNA reads as TGCAGCGTTGTCAGGACAGGGTTGCAGTATTTT. V usage is TRBV29-1 and J usage is TRBJ2-3, with 8 positions matching TRBD1. The germline CDR1 and CDR2 sequences are SQVTM and ANQGSEA. The trim removed 4 bases at V and 11 bases at J, leaving 5 bases unmatched. The CDR3 has 11 amino acids.

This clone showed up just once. As DNA, the CDR3 is TGTGCCAGCAGCTTCGGACAGGGGGCCTCTCCTCTGCCAGATACGCAGTATTTT. This encodes CASSFGQGASPLPDTQYF. This rearrangement joins TRBV11-2 to TRBJ2-3; 11 bases map to TRBD1. CDR1 and CDR2 from the germline V gene are SGHAT and FQNNGV. V was pared by 3 bases and J by 4 bases, with 12 bases of the junction left unmatched. The CDR3 consists of 18 residues.

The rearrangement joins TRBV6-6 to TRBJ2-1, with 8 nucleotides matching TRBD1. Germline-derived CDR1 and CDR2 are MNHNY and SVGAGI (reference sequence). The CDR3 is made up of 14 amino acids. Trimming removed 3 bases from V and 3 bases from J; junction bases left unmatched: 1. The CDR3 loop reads CASSYGTGYNEQFF. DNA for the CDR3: TGTGCCAGCAGTTATGGGACAGGCTACAATGAGCAGTTCTTC.

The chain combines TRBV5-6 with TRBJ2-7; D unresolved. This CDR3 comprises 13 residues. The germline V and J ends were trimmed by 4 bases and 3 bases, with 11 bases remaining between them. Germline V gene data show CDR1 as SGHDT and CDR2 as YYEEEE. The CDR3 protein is CASSLTEFYEQYF. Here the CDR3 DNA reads TGTGCCAGCAGCCTTACAGAGTTCTACGAGCAGTACTTC.

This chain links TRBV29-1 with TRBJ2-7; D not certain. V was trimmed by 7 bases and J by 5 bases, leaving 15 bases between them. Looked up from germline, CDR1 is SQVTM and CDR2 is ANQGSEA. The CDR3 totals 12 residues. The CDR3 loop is CSAAKTTHEQYF. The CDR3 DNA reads TGCAGCGCTGCCAAGACAACGCACGAGCAGTACTTC.

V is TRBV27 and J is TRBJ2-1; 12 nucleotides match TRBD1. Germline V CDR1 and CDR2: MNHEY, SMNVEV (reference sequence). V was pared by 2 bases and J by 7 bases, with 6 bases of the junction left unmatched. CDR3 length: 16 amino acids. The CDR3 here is CASSLRGTGGFNEQFF. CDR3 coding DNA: TGTGCCAGCAGTTTAAGAGGGACAGGGGGCTTTAATGAGCAGTTCTTC.

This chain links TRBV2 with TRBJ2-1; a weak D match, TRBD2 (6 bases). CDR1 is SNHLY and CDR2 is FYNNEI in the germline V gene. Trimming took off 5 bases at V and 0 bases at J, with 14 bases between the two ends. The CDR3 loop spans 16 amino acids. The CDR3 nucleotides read TGTGCCAGCAGTCTAAACCGGGACTCCTCCTACAATGAGCAGTTCTTC. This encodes CASSLNRDSSYNEQFF.

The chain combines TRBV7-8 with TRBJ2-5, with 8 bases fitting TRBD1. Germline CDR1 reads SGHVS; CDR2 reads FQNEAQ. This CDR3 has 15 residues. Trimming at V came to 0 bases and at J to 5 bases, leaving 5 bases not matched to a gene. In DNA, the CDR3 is TGTGCCAGCAGCTTAGCGGTGACAGGGGTTGAGACCCAGTACTTC. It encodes CASSLAVTGVETQYF. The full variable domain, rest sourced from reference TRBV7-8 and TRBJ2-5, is GAGVSQSPRYKVAKRGQDVALRCDPISGHVSLFWYQQALGQGPEFLTYFQNEAQLDKSGLPSDRFFAERPEGSVSTLKIQRTQQEDSAVYLCASSLAVTGVETQYFGPGTRLLVL.

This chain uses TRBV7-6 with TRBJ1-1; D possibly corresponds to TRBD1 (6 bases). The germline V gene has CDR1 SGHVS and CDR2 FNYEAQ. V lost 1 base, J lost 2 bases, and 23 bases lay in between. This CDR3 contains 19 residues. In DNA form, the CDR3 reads TGTGCCAGCAGCTTAGTGGGGCGGGGGCGCCGGGGAAATAACACTGAAGCTTTCTTT. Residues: CASSLVGRGRRGNNTEAFF.

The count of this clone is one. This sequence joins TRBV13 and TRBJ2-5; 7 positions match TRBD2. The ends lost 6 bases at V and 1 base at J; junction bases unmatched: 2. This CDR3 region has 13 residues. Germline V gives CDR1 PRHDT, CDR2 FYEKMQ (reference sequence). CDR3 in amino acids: CASRSSGQETQYF. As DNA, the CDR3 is TGTGCCAGCAGATCTAGCGGCCAAGAGACCCAGTACTTC.

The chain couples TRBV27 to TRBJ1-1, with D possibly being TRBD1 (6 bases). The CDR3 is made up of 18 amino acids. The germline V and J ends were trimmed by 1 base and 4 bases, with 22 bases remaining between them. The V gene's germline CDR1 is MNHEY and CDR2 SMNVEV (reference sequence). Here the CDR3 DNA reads TGTGCCAGCAGTTTATTTCCGACAGGAGTTCCGAGAGGCACTGAAGCTTTCTTT. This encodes CASSLFPTGVPRGTEAFF.

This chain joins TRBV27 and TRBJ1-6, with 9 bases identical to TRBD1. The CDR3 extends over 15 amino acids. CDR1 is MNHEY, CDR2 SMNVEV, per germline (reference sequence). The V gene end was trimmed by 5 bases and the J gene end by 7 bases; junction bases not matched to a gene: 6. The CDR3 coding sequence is TGTGCCAGCAGTGGACGGACAGGGGTAAATTCACCCCTCCACTTT. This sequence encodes CASSGRTGVNSPLHF.

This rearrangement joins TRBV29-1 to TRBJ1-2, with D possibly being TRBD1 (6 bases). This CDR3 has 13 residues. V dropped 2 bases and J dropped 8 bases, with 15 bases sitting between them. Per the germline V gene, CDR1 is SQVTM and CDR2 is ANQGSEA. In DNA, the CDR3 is TGCAGCGTTGAACCGCCGGGACAAGGCGGCTACACCTTC. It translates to CSVEPPGQGGYTF.

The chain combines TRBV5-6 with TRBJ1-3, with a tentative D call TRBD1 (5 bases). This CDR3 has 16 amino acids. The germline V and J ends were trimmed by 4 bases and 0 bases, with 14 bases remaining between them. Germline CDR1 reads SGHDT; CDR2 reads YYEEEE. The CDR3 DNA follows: TGTGCCAGCAGCCTGGCGTCGGGGGGCTCTGGAAACACCATATATTTT. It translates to CASSLASGGSGNTIYF.

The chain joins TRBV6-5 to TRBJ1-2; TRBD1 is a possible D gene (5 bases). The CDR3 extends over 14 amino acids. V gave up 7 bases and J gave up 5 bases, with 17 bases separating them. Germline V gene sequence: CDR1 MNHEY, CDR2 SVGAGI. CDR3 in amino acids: CASNDSPAIYGYTF. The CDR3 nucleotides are TGTGCCAGCAACGACAGCCCAGCGATTTATGGCTACACCTTC.

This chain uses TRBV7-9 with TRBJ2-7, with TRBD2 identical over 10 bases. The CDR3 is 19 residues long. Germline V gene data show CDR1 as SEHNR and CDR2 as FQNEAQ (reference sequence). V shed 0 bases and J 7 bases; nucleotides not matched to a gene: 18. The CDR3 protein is CASSLAGSSGGTKVWEQYF. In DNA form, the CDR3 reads TGTGCCAGCAGCTTAGCGGGGTCTAGCGGGGGCACTAAGGTTTGGGAGCAGTACTTC.

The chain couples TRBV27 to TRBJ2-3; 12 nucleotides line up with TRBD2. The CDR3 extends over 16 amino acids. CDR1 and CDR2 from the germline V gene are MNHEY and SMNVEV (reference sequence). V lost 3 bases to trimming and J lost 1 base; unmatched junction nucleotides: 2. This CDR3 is CASSFASGRGTDTQYF. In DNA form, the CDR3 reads TGTGCCAGCAGTTTTGCTAGCGGGAGGGGCACAGATACGCAGTATTTT.

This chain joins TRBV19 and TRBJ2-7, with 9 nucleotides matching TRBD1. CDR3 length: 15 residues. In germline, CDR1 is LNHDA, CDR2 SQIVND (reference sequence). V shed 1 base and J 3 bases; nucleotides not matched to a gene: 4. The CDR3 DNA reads TGTGCCAGTAGTATAGGCACAGGGGGCGGCTACGAGCAGTACTTC. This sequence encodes CASSIGTGGGYEQYF.

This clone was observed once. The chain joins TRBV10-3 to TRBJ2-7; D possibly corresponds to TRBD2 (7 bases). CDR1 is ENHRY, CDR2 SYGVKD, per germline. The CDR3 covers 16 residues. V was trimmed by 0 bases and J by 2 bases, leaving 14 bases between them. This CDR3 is CAISESPGGFTYEQYF. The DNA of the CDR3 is TGTGCCATCAGTGAGTCCCCGGGGGGCTTTACCTACGAGCAGTACTTC.

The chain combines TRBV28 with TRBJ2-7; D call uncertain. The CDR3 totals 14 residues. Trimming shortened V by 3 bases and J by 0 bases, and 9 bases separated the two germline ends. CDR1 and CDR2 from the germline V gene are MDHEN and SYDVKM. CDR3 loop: CASSLVLISYEQYF. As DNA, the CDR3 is TGTGCCAGCAGTTTGGTACTAATCTCCTACGAGCAGTACTTC.